This TCR beta chain was documented in a study of T cells in localized non-small cell lung cancer. Study results and caveats: It remains possible that heterogeneity exists, since only one tumor region was sequenced. With higher T cell density in blood came longer overall survival.

For this clone: Antigen unknown.

Clones were sequenced by immunoSEQ multiplex PCR, and TCRdb holds only the in-frame ones, with some missing. The sample yields about 48,000 clones, around three quarters seen once. V lost 8 bases, J lost 3 bases, and 15 bases lay in between. The CDR3 covers 14 residues. CDR1 and CDR2 (germline): SEHNR, FQNEAQ (reference sequence). This chain joins TRBV7-9 and TRBJ2-3, with unresolved D. This clonotype was sampled from a man between 40 and 69 years old with stage I squamous cell lung carcinoma. The sequences come from peripheral blood, collected before any cancer treatment. Here the CDR3 reads CASRGVGWTDTQYF. CDR3 sequence (DNA): TGTGCCAGCCGTGGGGTAGGCTGGACAGATACGCAGTATTTT. The variable domain in full, completed from reference TRBV7-9 and TRBJ2-3, reads DTGVSQNPRHKITKRGQNVTFRCDPISEHNRLYWYRQTLGQGPEFLTYFQNEAQLEKSRLLSDRFSAERPKGSFSTLEIQRTEQGDSAMYLCASRGVGWTDTQYFGPGTRLTVL.